The rows below give T cell receptor beta chains drawn from one sample of a study of early T cells in non-severe SARS-CoV-2 infection. TCRdb redid the calling of the 5' RACE reads with MiXCR, one entry per CDR3 protein. The repertoire includes tens of thousands of distinct CDR3 sequences, about 4.5% of them detected once, and about 9.4% sits in the top ten. Sequenced input: whole blood. All receptors come from an adult who was a healthcare worker with PCR-confirmed SARS-CoV-2 infection or an uninfected control (not recorded which). CDR3s include the opening cysteine and the closing phenylalanine or tryptophan. Fields, in order: CDR3 DNA, CDR3 protein, J gene, V gene, clone size, D gene. The D gene is left open where the match is weak. For some rows the clone size is stated as once, few or many, or as a class when expanded; others skip it.

cdr3_nt: TGCGCCAGCAGCCAAGTCTCAGGCACTGAAGCTTTCTTT
cdr3_aa: CASSQVSGTEAFF
j_call: TRBJ1-1
v_call: TRBV4-3
clone_size: many
d_call: -

cdr3_nt: TGTGCCAGCACCCCGTGGACTGGTGAGACCCAGTACTTC
cdr3_aa: CASTPWTGETQYF
j_call: TRBJ2-5
v_call: TRBV7-2
clone_size: many
d_call: -

cdr3_nt: TGCGCCAGTTCCGTCAACTCGGGCCCCTACAATGAGCAGTTCTTC
cdr3_aa: CASSVNSGPYNEQFF
j_call: TRBJ2-1
v_call: TRBV10-2
clone_size: few
d_call: -

cdr3_nt: TGTGCCAGTAGTATCGCGGGGACAAAAGAGACCCAGTACTTC
cdr3_aa: CASSIAGTKETQYF
j_call: TRBJ2-5
v_call: TRBV19
clone_size: few
d_call: -

cdr3_nt: TGTGCCAGCAGCTTAGGGTATGCTGAAAAACTGTTTTTT
cdr3_aa: CASSLGYAEKLFF
j_call: TRBJ1-4
v_call: TRBV7-9
clone_size: many
d_call: -

cdr3_nt: TGTGCCAGCTCACGCTCATCTCACGAGCAGTACTTC
cdr3_aa: CASSRSSHEQYF
j_call: TRBJ2-7
v_call: TRBV18
clone_size: many
d_call: -

cdr3_nt: TGTGCCAGTACCACCAAGGAACTAGCCAAAAACATTCAGTACTTC
cdr3_aa: CASTTKELAKNIQYF
j_call: TRBJ2-4
v_call: TRBV19
clone_size: -
d_call: -

cdr3_nt: TGCAGCGTTGGCGCGCAGGGTCAGCCCCAGCATTTT
cdr3_aa: CSVGAQGQPQHF
j_call: TRBJ1-5
v_call: TRBV29-1
clone_size: few
d_call: -

cdr3_nt: TGCGCCAGCAGCCTCGCCGGGACAGGGTCTGCGACCCAGTACTTC
cdr3_aa: CASSLAGTGSATQYF
j_call: TRBJ2-5
v_call: TRBV5-1
clone_size: -
d_call: TRBD1

cdr3_nt: TGTGCCAGCAGCGCAACTGGACTAGCGGGATCCTACAATGAGCAGTTCTTC
cdr3_aa: CASSATGLAGSYNEQFF
j_call: TRBJ2-1
v_call: TRBV9
clone_size: many
d_call: TRBD2

cdr3_nt: TGTGCCAGTAGTTTCTCGGGAGTCTATGGCTACACCTTC
cdr3_aa: CASSFSGVYGYTF
j_call: TRBJ1-2
v_call: TRBV19
clone_size: many
d_call: -

cdr3_nt: TGTGCCAGCAGTTACGACAGGCCTTTCTCTGGAAACACCATATATTTT
cdr3_aa: CASSYDRPFSGNTIYF
j_call: TRBJ1-3
v_call: TRBV6-5
clone_size: many
d_call: -

cdr3_nt: TGTGCCAGCAGTTCCGGACGGTTTAGCAATCAGCCCCAGCATTTT
cdr3_aa: CASSSGRFSNQPQHF
j_call: TRBJ1-5
v_call: TRBV11-2
clone_size: many
d_call: -

cdr3_nt: TGTGCCAGCAGCGCTAGGGGCACCGGGGAGCTGTTTTTT
cdr3_aa: CASSARGTGELFF
j_call: TRBJ2-2
v_call: TRBV5-4
clone_size: many
d_call: -

cdr3_nt: TGTGCCAGTAGTATAACACAGGGGGCGGCTCAGCCCCAGCATTTT
cdr3_aa: CASSITQGAAQPQHF
j_call: TRBJ1-5
v_call: TRBV19
clone_size: many
d_call: TRBD1

cdr3_nt: TGCGCCAGCAGCCCCGGACTAGCGGGAGTTTTGGATACGCAGTATTTT
cdr3_aa: CASSPGLAGVLDTQYF
j_call: TRBJ2-3
v_call: TRBV5-1
clone_size: -
d_call: TRBD2

cdr3_nt: TGCAGCGTTGGCCCCCCAGGGACGAACACTGAAGCTTTCTTT
cdr3_aa: CSVGPPGTNTEAFF
j_call: TRBJ1-1
v_call: TRBV29-1
clone_size: few
d_call: -

cdr3_nt: TGTGCCAGCAGCTTAGGCCCAGGGCGCGAGCAGTACTTC
cdr3_aa: CASSLGPGREQYF
j_call: TRBJ2-7
v_call: TRBV7-2
clone_size: -
d_call: -

cdr3_nt: TGCAGTGCCCAGGGTTATAGCAATCAGCCCCAGCATTTT
cdr3_aa: CSAQGYSNQPQHF
j_call: TRBJ1-5
v_call: TRBV20-1
clone_size: many
d_call: -

cdr3_nt: TGCAGCGTTGAAGGCTCCGCTAGCGCAACCCTGCGAGAGACCCAGTACTTC
cdr3_aa: CSVEGSASATLRETQYF
j_call: TRBJ2-5
v_call: TRBV29-1
clone_size: many
d_call: -

cdr3_nt: TGTGCCAGCGCTCGGGACTTCCCTCGCTACGAGCAGTACTTC
cdr3_aa: CASARDFPRYEQYF
j_call: TRBJ2-7
v_call: TRBV2
clone_size: many
d_call: -

cdr3_nt: TGCAGTGCAGACCGGGGAAATCAGCCCCAGCATTTT
cdr3_aa: CSADRGNQPQHF
j_call: TRBJ1-5
v_call: TRBV20-1
clone_size: many
d_call: -

cdr3_nt: TGTGCCAGCAGCCAAGATAATCCCACTGAAGCTTTCTTT
cdr3_aa: CASSQDNPTEAFF
j_call: TRBJ1-1
v_call: TRBV3-1
clone_size: many
d_call: -

cdr3_nt: TGCGCCAGCATCTCCGGGACTAGCGGGAGGGCCTCCTACGAGCAGTACTTC
cdr3_aa: CASISGTSGRASYEQYF
j_call: TRBJ2-7
v_call: TRBV10-2
clone_size: many
d_call: TRBD2

cdr3_nt: TGCAGTGCTAGGTCCCACTACAATGAGCAGTTCTTC
cdr3_aa: CSARSHYNEQFF
j_call: TRBJ2-1
v_call: TRBV20-1
clone_size: many
d_call: -

cdr3_nt: TGTGCCAGCTCACCACGGACAGGGGGCATTTCACCCCTCCACTTT
cdr3_aa: CASSPRTGGISPLHF
j_call: TRBJ1-6
v_call: TRBV18
clone_size: many
d_call: TRBD1

cdr3_nt: TGCAGCGTTTCCCCGACAGGGTTTATTGAGCAGTACTTC
cdr3_aa: CSVSPTGFIEQYF
j_call: TRBJ2-7
v_call: TRBV29-1
clone_size: many
d_call: TRBD1

cdr3_nt: TGTGCCAGCAGCTTCGGTCGGACCGGGGAGCTGTTTTTT
cdr3_aa: CASSFGRTGELFF
j_call: TRBJ2-2
v_call: TRBV7-9
clone_size: many
d_call: -

cdr3_nt: TGTGCCAGCGCCCCTCGGAGTGGACAAGAGACCCAGTACTTC
cdr3_aa: CASAPRSGQETQYF
j_call: TRBJ2-5
v_call: TRBV6-5
clone_size: many
d_call: -

cdr3_nt: TGTGCCAGCAGCCCCATTTCTTCAGCCTCCTACGAGCAGTACTTC
cdr3_aa: CASSPISSASYEQYF
j_call: TRBJ2-7
v_call: TRBV14
clone_size: many
d_call: -

cdr3_nt: TGTGCCAGCGGACCCGGGACTAGCCATTGGGATGAGCAGTTCTTC
cdr3_aa: CASGPGTSHWDEQFF
j_call: TRBJ2-1
v_call: TRBV9
clone_size: many
d_call: TRBD2

cdr3_nt: TGTGCCAGCAGAGGGACTAGCGGGGAGCAAGAGACCCAGTACTTC
cdr3_aa: CASRGTSGEQETQYF
j_call: TRBJ2-5
v_call: TRBV7-9
clone_size: many
d_call: TRBD2

cdr3_nt: TGTGCCAGCAGCCAGGTCACCGGGACCCACACAGATACGCAGTATTTT
cdr3_aa: CASSQVTGTHTDTQYF
j_call: TRBJ2-3
v_call: TRBV4-2
clone_size: many
d_call: -

cdr3_nt: TGTGCCAGCAGCCCTACCTGGGGACAACTAGCTAACTATGGCTACACCTTC
cdr3_aa: CASSPTWGQLANYGYTF
j_call: TRBJ1-2
v_call: TRBV7-6
clone_size: many
d_call: -

cdr3_nt: TGCGCCAGCAGTGAGAACGTAGGGGTTGGTGAGACCCAGTACTTC
cdr3_aa: CASSENVGVGETQYF
j_call: TRBJ2-5
v_call: TRBV10-2
clone_size: -
d_call: -

cdr3_nt: TGTGCCAGCAAGGACAGGGGGACGAACACCGGGGAGCTGTTTTTT
cdr3_aa: CASKDRGTNTGELFF
j_call: TRBJ2-2
v_call: TRBV19
clone_size: many
d_call: TRBD1

cdr3_nt: TGTGCCACCTCAGTTAGGGCTCGAGCGAGTATGAACAATGAGCAGTTCTTC
cdr3_aa: CATSVRARASMNNEQFF
j_call: TRBJ2-1
v_call: TRBV19
clone_size: many
d_call: -

cdr3_nt: TGTGCCAGCAGCCGCCGACAGGGGGCTGAAAAACTGTTTTTT
cdr3_aa: CASSRRQGAEKLFF
j_call: TRBJ1-4
v_call: TRBV4-2
clone_size: many
d_call: TRBD1

cdr3_nt: TGTGCCAGCAGCTTATTCCGTTCGACAGGGGGCAACCAAGAGACCCAGTACTTC
cdr3_aa: CASSLFRSTGGNQETQYF
j_call: TRBJ2-5
v_call: TRBV7-3
clone_size: medium-sized
d_call: TRBD1

cdr3_nt: TGTGCCAGCAGTCAAACAGGGCTGAACACTGAAGCTTTCTTT
cdr3_aa: CASSQTGLNTEAFF
j_call: TRBJ1-1
v_call: TRBV6-6
clone_size: many
d_call: -

cdr3_nt: TGTGCCAGCAGCTCCCAGCCCCTCTACGAGCAGTACTTC
cdr3_aa: CASSSQPLYEQYF
j_call: TRBJ2-7
v_call: TRBV7-3
clone_size: many
d_call: -

cdr3_nt: TGTGCCAGCGTCAAGTCAGGGGCACCCTACGAGCAGTACTTC
cdr3_aa: CASVKSGAPYEQYF
j_call: TRBJ2-7
v_call: TRBV6-2/TRBV6-3
clone_size: many
d_call: -

cdr3_nt: TGCAGCGGCAAGACAGGGGGAGAGACCCAGTACTTC
cdr3_aa: CSGKTGGETQYF
j_call: TRBJ2-5
v_call: TRBV29-1
clone_size: -
d_call: TRBD1

cdr3_nt: TGTGCCAGCAGCTTATTGGGTGTCTCCTACGAGCAGTACTTC
cdr3_aa: CASSLLGVSYEQYF
j_call: TRBJ2-7
v_call: TRBV7-2
clone_size: many
d_call: -

cdr3_nt: TGTGCCAGCAGTCTTATGCCGAACACTGAAGCTTTCTTT
cdr3_aa: CASSLMPNTEAFF
j_call: TRBJ1-1
v_call: TRBV6-5
clone_size: few
d_call: -

cdr3_nt: TGCGCCAGCAGCCAGGGGGGTGTCCGAGAGACCCAGTACTTC
cdr3_aa: CASSQGGVRETQYF
j_call: TRBJ2-5
v_call: TRBV5-1
clone_size: many
d_call: -

cdr3_nt: TGCGCCAGCAGCCCGACGACCGTGACCTACGAGCAGTACTTC
cdr3_aa: CASSPTTVTYEQYF
j_call: TRBJ2-7
v_call: TRBV5-1
clone_size: -
d_call: -

cdr3_nt: TGTGCCAGCAAGGCGGGGGGCCAGGAGCAGTACTTC
cdr3_aa: CASKAGGQEQYF
j_call: TRBJ2-7
v_call: TRBV7-9
clone_size: few
d_call: TRBD2